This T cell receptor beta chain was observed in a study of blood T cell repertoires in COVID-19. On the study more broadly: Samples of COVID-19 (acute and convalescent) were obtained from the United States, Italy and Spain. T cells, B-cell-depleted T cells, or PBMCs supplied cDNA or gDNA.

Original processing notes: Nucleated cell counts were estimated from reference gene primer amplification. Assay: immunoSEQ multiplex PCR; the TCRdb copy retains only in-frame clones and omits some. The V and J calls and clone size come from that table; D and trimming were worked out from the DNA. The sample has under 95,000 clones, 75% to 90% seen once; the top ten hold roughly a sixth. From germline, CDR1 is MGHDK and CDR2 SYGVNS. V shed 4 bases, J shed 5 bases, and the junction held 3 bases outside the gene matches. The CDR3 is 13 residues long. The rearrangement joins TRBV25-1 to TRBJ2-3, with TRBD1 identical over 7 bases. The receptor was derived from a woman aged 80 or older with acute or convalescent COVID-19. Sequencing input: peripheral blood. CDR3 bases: TGTGCCAGCAGTGCCCGACAGGGAGATACGCAGTATTTT. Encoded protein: CASSARQGDTQYF. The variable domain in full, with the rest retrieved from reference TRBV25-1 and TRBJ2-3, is EADIYQTPRYLVIGTGKKITLECSQTMGHDKMYWYQQDPGMELHLIHYSYGVNSTEKGDLSSESTVSRIRTEHFPLTLESARPSHTSQYLCASSARQGDTQYFGPGTRLTVL.